The entry below describes one T cell receptor (beta chain). Produced via immunoSEQ multiplex PCR; TCRdb's table is partial and in-frame only. The table records 540,000 or so clones, approximately 80% of them present only once. This sample is drawn from a study of shared T cell receptors in the human thymus. Germline CDR1 is MNHNS and CDR2 is SASEGT. CDR3 length: 17 amino acids. The V segment lost 2 bases and the J segment 4 bases; nucleotides outside the gene matches: 8. These data also formed part of another study, on human thymus T cells. As reported in that work: Thymus tissue for the work was resected from patients undergoing corrective heart surgery. Across thymic and blood repertoires, the usage of V and J genes appeared to be biased.

This rearrangement joins TRBV6-1 to TRBJ2-7; the match to TRBD2 covers 13 bases. Sequencing was done on a sample of thymocytes. This TCR was recovered from a boy younger than two with a congenital heart defect. The chain's CDR3 is CASSERGTSGKGYEQYF. CDR3 nucleotide sequence: TGTGCCAGCAGTGAAAGGGGGACTAGCGGGAAAGGGTACGAGCAGTACTTC.